A single sample is the source of the 13 T cell receptor beta chains below, sequenced in a study of blood T cell repertoires in COVID-19. Only in-frame clones appear in the TCRdb table, and some are missing; sequencing was by immunoSEQ multiplex PCR. In the table there are 140,000 to 150,000 clones, 85% to 90% of which are singletons. The source material was PBMCs or T cells enriched from blood (not recorded which). The receptors were gathered from a man in his 60s who had recovered from COVID-19.

The J gene is TRBJ1-1, the V gene TRBV5-6; the D is unclear. The V end lost 0 bases, the J end lost 3 bases, and 9 bases lay between the germline ends. The CDR3 runs 14 residues. Germline lookup yields CDR1 SGHDT and CDR2 YYEEEE. Here the CDR3 DNA reads TGTGCCAGCAGCTTGGGTCCGGGGTACACTGAAGCTTTCTTT. Encoded protein: CASSLGPGYTEAFF. Filled out from reference TRBV5-6 and TRBJ1-1, the complete variable domain reads DAGVTQSPTHLIKTRGQQVTLRCSPKSGHDTVSWYQQALGQGPQFIFQYYEEEERQRGNFPDRFSGHQFPNYSSELNVNALLLGDSALYLCASSLGPGYTEAFFGQGTRLTVV.

The rearrangement uses TRBV28 and TRBJ1-5; 7 nucleotides match TRBD1. This CDR3 comprises 16 residues. The V and J ends lost 6 bases and 4 bases, in that order; junction bases with no gene match: 12. CDR1 and CDR2 from the germline V gene are MDHEN and SYDVKM. CDR3 bases: TGTGCCAGCAGCTTGGGACAGCTATCCCTTAATCAGCCCCAGCATTTT. It is translated as CASSLGQLSLNQPQHF. Together with reference TRBV28 and TRBJ1-5, the CDR3 gives the full variable domain: DVKVTQSSRYLVKRTGEKVFLECVQDMDHENMFWYRQDPGLGLRLIYFSYDVKMKEKGDIPEGYSVSREKKERFSLILESASTNQTSMYLCASSLGQLSLNQPQHFGDGTRLSIL.

The genes are TRBV21-1 and TRBJ2-1; TRBD2 is the table's D call and was not checked against the DNA. TRBV21-1 is deemed a pseudogene. The CDR3 extends over 15 amino acids. CDR3: CASSKGGLAGPVVVF. As DNA, the CDR3 is TGTGCCAGCAGCAAAGGTGGACTAGCGGGGCCAGTCGTCGTCTTC.

This clone showed up just a few times. This chain connects TRBV20-1 to TRBJ2-7; 10 bases match TRBD1. Germline V gives CDR1 DFQATT, CDR2 SNEGSKA (reference sequence). The ends lost 3 bases at V and 2 bases at J; junction bases unmatched: 4. The CDR3 runs 14 residues. The CDR3 DNA reads as TGCAGTGCTAGTATCGGGACAGGGGCCTACGAGCAGTACTTC. Translating gives CSASIGTGAYEQYF.

CDR3 in amino acids: CASSRDRETRYTF. DNA of the CDR3: TGTGCCAGCTCACGTGACAGGGAGACTCGCTACACCTTC. The V gene is TRBV18, the J gene TRBJ1-2; 7 bases map to TRBD1. CDR3 length equals 13 residues. Germline V gene sequence: CDR1 KGHSH, CDR2 LQKENI. J was trimmed by 9 bases and V by 4 bases; bases with no gene match: 8.

The chain links TRBV15 to TRBJ1-6; D uncertain. V was clipped by 3 bases and J by 7 bases, with 7 bases between them. CDR1 is LNHNV, CDR2 YYDKDF, per germline (reference sequence). The CDR3 totals 13 residues. CDR3: CATSSLQNSPLHF. CDR3 in DNA: TGTGCCACCAGCAGTCTCCAGAATTCACCCCTCCACTTT.

The V gene is TRBV9, the J gene TRBJ2-7; perhaps TRBD1 as D (6 bases). The CDR3 consists of 13 residues. The germline V gene has CDR1 SGDLS and CDR2 YYNGEE. The V end lost 5 bases, the J end lost 4 bases, and 13 bases lay between the germline ends. The CDR3 coding sequence is TGTGCCAGCAGTCCGGGACACTTATACGAGCAGTACTTC. Protein product: CASSPGHLYEQYF.

This chain connects TRBV5-1 to TRBJ2-3, with 7 nucleotides matching TRBD1. V shed 0 bases, J shed 9 bases, and the junction held 7 bases outside the gene matches. CDR1 SGHRS and CDR2 YFSETQ come from the germline V gene. CDR3 length: 14 residues. The CDR3 loop reads CASSLERQGETQYF. As DNA, the CDR3 is TGCGCCAGCAGCTTGGAGAGACAGGGTGAGACGCAGTATTTT.

This chain joins TRBV7-3 and TRBJ1-1; a weak D match, TRBD1 (6 bases). CDR1 and CDR2 from the germline V gene are SGHTA and FQGTGA. The V end was cut by 6 bases, the J end by 1 base, with 9 bases between. CDR3 length: 13 residues. CDR3: CASRRQENTEAFF. The CDR3 DNA sequence: TGTGCCAGCAGAAGACAGGAGAACACTGAAGCTTTCTTT. Based on the CDR3 plus reference TRBV7-3 and TRBJ1-1, the full variable domain is GAGVSQTPSNKVTEKGKYVELRCDPISGHTALYWYRQSLGQGPEFLIYFQGTGAADDSGLPNDRFFAVRPEGSVSTLKIQRTERGDSAVYLCASRRQENTEAFFGQGTRLTVV.

The chain combines TRBV15 with TRBJ1-4; D unclear. The CDR3 has 17 residues. The V end was cut by 0 bases, the J end by 7 bases, with 18 bases between. The germline V gene encodes CDR1 LNHNV and CDR2 YYDKDF (reference sequence). This CDR3 reads CATSRDPWVAEVEKLFF. The DNA of the CDR3 is TGTGCCACCAGCAGAGATCCTTGGGTAGCGGAGGTTGAAAAACTGTTTTTT.

This chain connects TRBV7-3 to TRBJ2-7, with 8 bases that match TRBD1. Germline loops: CDR1 SGHTA, CDR2 FQGTGA. CDR3 length: 16 residues. Germline trimming cut 5 bases from V and 3 bases from J; bases unmatched to any gene: 12. The CDR3 sequence is CASSKYGGTGVYEQYF. The DNA of the CDR3 is TGTGCCAGCAGCAAATATGGAGGGACAGGAGTCTACGAGCAGTACTTC.

This clone was found once. This chain links TRBV19 with TRBJ2-7, with TRBD1 identical over 10 bases. The CDR3 is 13 amino acids. Trimming at V came to 4 bases and at J to 5 bases, leaving 2 bases not matched to a gene. Per germline, CDR1 LNHDA and CDR2 SQIVND (reference sequence). The CDR3 DNA follows: TGTGCCAGTAGTAGGGGACAGGGGAACGAGCAGTACTTC. Its protein is CASSRGQGNEQYF.

V is TRBV7-8 and J is TRBJ2-1; D might be TRBD2 (5 bases). Trimming shortened V by 0 bases and J by 0 bases, and 9 bases separated the two germline ends. Germline loops: CDR1 SGHVS, CDR2 FQNEAQ. The CDR3 spans 16 residues. The CDR3 loop reads CASSLAGRSSYNEQFF. CDR3 DNA: TGTGCCAGCAGCTTAGCTGGGAGAAGCTCCTACAATGAGCAGTTCTTC.